This TCR beta chain was documented in a study of T cells in Graves' hyperthyroidism and ophthalmopathy. Overall study findings and caveats: Clonotypes that were expanded in thyroid above 0.001 mostly appeared in blood too. The model foresaw ophthalmopathy a median 6.5 months prior to onset.

There were TCR beta CDR3 regions amplified from RNA transcripts. Initially, a first-round RT-PCR of the TCR CDR3 employed the HTBI primer set. Each CDR3 protein gets one entry after TCRdb re-called the multiplex PCR reads with MiXCR. The repertoire holds about 550,000 distinct CDR3 sequences, with less than 25% as singletons. Diagnostic decisions used clinical symptoms, serum thyroxine and TRAb, thyroid ultrasound and orbital computed tomography. Per germline, CDR1 SNHLY and CDR2 FYNNEI. The CDR3 extends over 11 amino acids. The V end lost 8 bases, the J end lost 9 bases, and 13 bases lay between the germline ends. This clonotype was detected a few times. What it binds is not known.

The receptor's source is a man younger than 35 with Graves' hyperthyroidism. The V call is TRBV2, the J call TRBJ1-2; perhaps TRBD1 as D (5 bases). Specimen: blood. In nucleotides, the CDR3 is TGTGCCAGCGAACCAGGGATTCGCTACACCTTC. Amino acids: CASEPGIRYTF. The complete variable domain, with remaining parts taken from reference TRBV2 and TRBJ1-2, reads EPEVTQTPSHQVTQMGQEVILRCVPISNHLYFYWYRQILGQKVEFLVSFYNNEISEKSEIFDDQFSVERPDGSNFTLKIRSTKLEDSAMYFCASEPGIRYTFGSGTRLTVV.